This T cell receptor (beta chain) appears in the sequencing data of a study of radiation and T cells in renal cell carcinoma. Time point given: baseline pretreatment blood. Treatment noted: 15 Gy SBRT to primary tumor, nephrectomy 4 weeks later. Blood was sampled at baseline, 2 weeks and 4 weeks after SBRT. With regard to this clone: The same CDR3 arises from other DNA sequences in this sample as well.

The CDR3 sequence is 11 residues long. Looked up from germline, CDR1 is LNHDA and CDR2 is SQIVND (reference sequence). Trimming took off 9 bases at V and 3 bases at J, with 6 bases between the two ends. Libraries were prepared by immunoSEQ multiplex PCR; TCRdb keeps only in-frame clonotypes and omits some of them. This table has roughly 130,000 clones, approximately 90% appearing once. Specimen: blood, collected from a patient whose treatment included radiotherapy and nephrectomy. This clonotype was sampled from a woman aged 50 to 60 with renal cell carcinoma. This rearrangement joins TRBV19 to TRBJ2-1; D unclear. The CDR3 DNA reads TGTGCCAGCTCACTCTACAATGAGCAGTTCTTC. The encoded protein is CASSLYNEQFF.